The clone carrying this T cell receptor beta chain has only a few counts. In germline, CDR1 is LGHNA, CDR2 YNFKEQ. CDR3 length: 15 amino acids. Between the trimmed V and J ends, which lost 1 base and 2 bases, there was a span of 12 bases. The data originate from a study of long-term antiretroviral therapy in people with HIV. The authors ran the immunoSEQ assay, v3.0, at survey level. Produced via immunoSEQ multiplex PCR; TCRdb's table is partial and in-frame only. The sample holds tens of thousands of clones; 75% to 90% are singletons and the top ten take roughly 10%. The chain is built from TRBV4-2 and TRBJ2-7; maybe TRBD2 (7 bases). Material: unsorted PBMCs, obtained 2.7 to 2.9 years after starting antiretroviral therapy. This clonotype was obtained from a young man with HIV. The CDR3 sequence is CASSQVLGGPYEQYF. The DNA of the CDR3 is TGTGCCAGCAGCCAAGTCCTGGGGGGGCCCTACGAGCAGTACTTC.